This is a list of T cell receptor beta chains from one sample in a study of T-cell reconstitution after alpha-beta-depleted transplantation in children. TCRdb independently ran MiXCR on the PCR reads; one entry per CDR3 protein. This sample carries hundreds of thousands of distinct CDR3 sequences, approximately 15% of them seen once, and the ten largest clones take 0.8% to 1.1%. Here the sequenced sample was PBMCs from the stem cell graft donor, taken from the stem cell graft. Source of these receptors: a human donor who donated a stem cell graft to a child with acute myeloid leukemia. Both conserved end residues are part of each CDR3. The D gene is left open where the match is weak. Part of the rows lack a size; the others show once, few, many or a class for expanded clones.

j_gene,d_gene,v_gene,abundance,CDR3aa,CDR3nt
TRBJ2-1,TRBD1,TRBV6-2/TRBV6-3,once,CASSFLDRGPYNEQFF,TGTGCCAGCAGTTTCCTAGACAGGGGCCCCTACAATGAGCAGTTCTTC
TRBJ2-3,-,TRBV2,-,CASTRGGAGDTQYF,TGTGCCAGCACCAGGGGGGGGGCGGGAGATACGCAGTATTTT
TRBJ2-1,TRBD2,TRBV29-1,many,CSVEGDSYFREGEQFF,TGCAGCGTTGAAGGTGACAGCTACTTTAGGGAGGGTGAGCAGTTCTTC
TRBJ2-2,TRBD2,TRBV11-2,-,CASSPRLASTGELFF,TGTGCCAGCAGCCCCCGACTAGCGAGCACCGGGGAGCTGTTTTTT
TRBJ2-2,-,TRBV12-3/TRBV12-4,-,CASSSPQTRGTGELFF,TGTGCCAGCAGTTCCCCCCAAACCAGGGGCACCGGGGAGCTGTTTTTT
TRBJ1-1,-,TRBV10-3,few,CAISEDGPPDEAFF,TGTGCCATCAGTGAAGATGGGCCCCCCGATGAAGCTTTCTTT
TRBJ1-6,-,TRBV4-2,-,CASSQEGGDALSPLHF,TGTGCCAGCAGCCAAGAAGGGGGGGACGCGCTTTCACCCCTCCACTTT
TRBJ1-6,TRBD1,TRBV28,-,CAVTGVGNSPLHF,TGTGCCGTTACAGGGGTTGGTAATTCACCCCTCCACTTT
TRBJ1-4,TRBD1,TRBV5-1,-,CASSDRGLDNEKLFF,TGCGCCAGCAGCGACAGGGGTTTGGATAATGAAAAACTGTTTTTT
TRBJ2-6,-,TRBV20-1,-,CSARVGGSGANVLTF,TGCAGTGCTAGAGTGGGGGGCTCTGGGGCCAACGTCCTGACTTTC
TRBJ2-1,TRBD2,TRBV7-2,many,CASSSVGLAGFF,TGTGCCAGCAGCTCCGTCGGCCTAGCGGGGTTCTTC
TRBJ2-5,-,TRBV9,few,CASSPSLVLEETQYF,TGTGCCAGCAGCCCATCACTGGTACTGGAAGAGACCCAGTACTTC
TRBJ2-2,-,TRBV11-2,few,CASSVGQMGTGELFF,TGTGCCAGCAGCGTCGGACAGATGGGGACCGGGGAGCTGTTTTTT
TRBJ2-1,-,TRBV24-1,many,CATSDKGTGGGNEQFF,TGTGCCACCAGTGATAAGGGGACAGGCGGGGGGAATGAGCAGTTCTTC
TRBJ1-1,TRBD1,TRBV6-5,many,CASSPWDRVGTEAFF,TGTGCCAGCAGTCCGTGGGACAGGGTGGGCACTGAAGCTTTCTTT
TRBJ1-1,-,TRBV27,-,CASRYARDLIF,TGTGCCAGCAGGTACGCCCGGGACCTTATCTTT
TRBJ2-1,TRBD2,TRBV20-1,-,CSARDVTGQTSGGNFWSYNEQFF,TGCAGTGCTAGAGATGTAACAGGGCAGACTAGCGGGGGTAATTTTTGGTCCTACAATGAGCAGTTCTTC
TRBJ2-3,TRBD1,TRBV9,few,CASSAPGQGWADTQYF,TGTGCCAGCAGCGCACCGGGACAGGGGTGGGCAGATACGCAGTATTTT
TRBJ1-2,-,TRBV20-1,many,CSARGTANYGYTF,TGCAGTGCTAGGGGGACTGCGAATTATGGCTACACCTTC
TRBJ1-1,-,TRBV29-1,many,CSVDRGNTEAFF,TGCAGCGTTGACCGGGGGAATACTGAAGCTTTCTTT
TRBJ1-5,TRBD1,TRBV20-1,many,CSARKGTGDQPQHF,TGCAGTGCCAGAAAGGGGACAGGGGATCAGCCCCAGCATTTT
TRBJ1-2,-,TRBV5-5,-,CASSRGQLGYGYTF,TGTGCCAGCAGCCGCGGACAGTTAGGCTATGGCTACACCTTC
TRBJ1-6,-,TRBV12-3/TRBV12-4,many,CASTRGRQSSYNSPLHF,TGTGCCAGCACCCGGGGACGCCAGAGCTCCTATAATTCACCCCTCCACTTT
TRBJ1-1,-,TRBV11-1,-,CASSLALVGGNMNTEAFF,TGTGCCAGCAGCTTAGCACTTGTCGGGGGCAACATGAACACTGAAGCTTTCTTT
TRBJ2-7,TRBD1,TRBV10-3,many,CAISERRWGQSRYEQYF,TGTGCCATCAGTGAGAGGAGGTGGGGACAGAGCCGGTACGAGCAGTACTTC
TRBJ1-6,-,TRBV12-3/TRBV12-4,-,CASSPGADNSPLHF,TGTGCCAGCAGCCCAGGGGCCGATAATTCACCCCTCCACTTT
TRBJ2-1,-,TRBV25-1,few,CASSELGGNEQFF,TGTGCCAGCAGTGAATTAGGGGGCAATGAGCAGTTCTTC
TRBJ1-6,-,TRBV7-8,-,CASSSTGTKVSSPLHF,TGTGCCAGCAGCTCAACCGGGACAAAGGTCTCTTCACCCCTCCACTTT
TRBJ1-2,-,TRBV9,few,CASSATRYGYTF,TGTGCCAGCAGCGCGACAAGATATGGCTACACCTTC
TRBJ2-7,-,TRBV15,few,CATSRDFGTDSGQYF,TGTGCCACCAGCAGAGATTTCGGGACGGACAGTGGGCAGTACTTC
TRBJ2-3,-,TRBV7-6,few,CASSGAGTDTQYF,TGTGCCAGCAGCGGGGCGGGCACAGATACGCAGTATTTT
TRBJ2-1,TRBD1,TRBV7-3,-,CASSTDRGGYNEQFF,TGTGCCAGCAGCACCGACAGGGGAGGATACAATGAGCAGTTCTTC
TRBJ2-3,TRBD2,TRBV15,few,CATSKAGSTDTQYF,TGTGCCACCAGTAAAGCGGGGAGCACAGATACGCAGTATTTT